Below, 22 T cell receptor beta chains from the same sample are listed, as sequenced in a study of response to subunit inactivated influenza vaccine. A single record per CDR3 protein comes from TCRdb applying MiXCR to the RT-PCR reads. The data show approximately 570,000 distinct CDR3 sequences, approximately 7.1% seen once. Sequencing used PBMCs from blood, obtained 23 months after vaccination. Receptors were obtained from a man aged 45-69 years who received an inactivated influenza vaccine.

The genes are TRBV12-3 or TRBV12-4 and TRBJ2-3; 7 bases are a match to TRBD1. The length of the CDR3 is 16 residues. The ends lost 4 bases at V and 0 bases at J; junction bases unmatched: 7. The CDR3: CASSSGQAPSTDTQYF. In DNA form, the CDR3 reads TGTGCCAGCAGTTCAGGACAGGCGCCTAGCACAGATACGCAGTATTTT.

This clonotype was detected a few times. This sequence joins TRBV6-1 and TRBJ1-2, with D perhaps TRBD1 (6 bases). This CDR3 has 13 amino acids. V was pared by 10 bases and J by 6 bases, with 18 bases between. Germline loops: CDR1 MNHNS, CDR2 SASEGT. The CDR3 reads CANAQGLTNGYTF. For the CDR3, the DNA is TGTGCCAATGCACAGGGCTTAACCAATGGCTACACCTTC.

This clonotype was counted many times. The chain carries TRBV20-1 and TRBJ2-3; 7 bases match TRBD1. CDR3 length: 16 residues. Germline V CDR1 and CDR2: DFQATT, SNEGSKA (reference sequence). V dropped 6 bases and J dropped 0; count of bases not matched to a gene: 12. The CDR3 DNA sequence: TGCAGTGCGTTACGACGACAGGGTGAGAGCACAGATACGCAGTATTTT. This gives the protein CSALRRQGESTDTQYF.

This clonotype was seen a handful of times. The chain couples TRBV11-2 to TRBJ2-4; 11 nucleotides line up with TRBD2. The length of the CDR3 is 18 residues. V gave up 4 bases and J gave up 2 bases; unmatched junction bases: 10. Germline V lookup: CDR1 SGHAT, CDR2 FQNNGV. The DNA for the CDR3 is TGTGCCAGCAGCTCCGGAACGCGGACTAGCGGGTCCAAAAACATTCAGTACTTC. This sequence encodes CASSSGTRTSGSKNIQYF. Using reference TRBV11-2 and TRBJ2-4 for the parts outside the CDR3, the full variable domain is EAGVAQSPRYKIIEKRQSVAFWCNPISGHATLYWYQQILGQGPKLLIQFQNNGVVDDSQLPKDRFSAERLKGVDSTLKIQPAKLEDSAVYLCASSSGTRTSGSKNIQYFGAGTRLSVL.

The V call is TRBV27, the J call TRBJ1-1, with D unclear. Germline V gene lookup returns CDR1 MNHEY and CDR2 SMNVEV (reference sequence). The length of the CDR3 is 14 residues. The ends were cut back, 0 bases at V and 1 base at J, with 6 bases in the middle. The CDR3 is CASSLSRWNTEAFF. The DNA of the CDR3 is TGTGCCAGCAGTTTATCGAGATGGAACACTGAAGCTTTCTTT.

This clonotype was counted ten times or more. This chain links TRBV4-2 with TRBJ1-2, with D perhaps matching TRBD1 (6 bases). Germline loops: CDR1 LGHNA, CDR2 YNFKEQ. V dropped 3 bases and J dropped 4 bases, with 21 bases sitting between them. This CDR3 is 17 amino acids long. CDR3 sequence: CASSQSWGLWASYGYTF. The CDR3 DNA sequence: TGTGCCAGCAGCCAGTCCTGGGGGCTATGGGCGAGCTATGGCTACACCTTC.

The J gene is TRBJ2-1, the V gene TRBV29-1, with a possible D match to TRBD2 (6 bases). Germline V CDR1 and CDR2: SQVTM, ANQGSEA. V lost 8 bases and J 5 bases, leaving 19 bases between the germline ends. The CDR3 is 14 residues long. Here the CDR3 reads CSTRGDPLNNEQFF. CDR3 nucleotides: TGCAGCACCCGCGGGGACCCCCTGAACAATGAGCAGTTCTTC.

The chain combines TRBV6-2 or TRBV6-3 with TRBJ1-1, with a possible D match to TRBD1 (6 bases). CDR1 and CDR2 from the germline V gene are MNHEY and SVGEGT. With 9 bases removed from V and 7 bases from J, the gap between germline ends came to 9 bases. The CDR3 spans 10 residues. The CDR3 region has the DNA TGTGCCAGTGGACAGCTTGAAGCTTTCTTT. This codes for CASGQLEAFF.

This clonotype was detected many times. V gene TRBV5-5 combines with J gene TRBJ2-7; D gene unclear. CDR1 and CDR2 from the germline V gene are SGHKS and YYEKEE (reference sequence). CDR3 size: 15 residues. V lost 0 bases, J lost 2 bases, and 12 bases lay in between. The CDR3 region has the DNA TGTGCCAGCAGCTTGGTAGGTCAGTTAGCCTACGAGCAGTACTTC. Translated: CASSLVGQLAYEQYF.

This clonotype was observed a handful of times. The rearrangement links TRBV5-5 to TRBJ1-1; 9 nucleotides match TRBD1. This CDR3 contains 14 residues. V gave up 4 bases and J gave up 4 bases; unmatched junction bases: 5. The germline gives CDR1 SGHKS, CDR2 YYEKEE (reference sequence). The CDR3 region has the DNA TGTGCCAGCAGCCCAGGGACAGGGATCACTGAAGCTTTCTTT. Its translation is CASSPGTGITEAFF.

This clonotype has a handful of counts. The chain recombines TRBV7-2 with TRBJ2-7; D is perhaps TRBD2 (6 bases). This CDR3 contains 14 residues. Trimming pared 5 bases from V and 2 bases from J, leaving 13 bases between. The V gene's germline CDR1 is SGHTA and CDR2 FQGNSA. CDR3 region: CASSGVGGAYEQYF. The DNA of the CDR3 is TGTGCCAGCAGCGGGGTTGGCGGGGCCTACGAGCAGTACTTC.

The V and J genes are TRBV7-6 and TRBJ2-7; 10 bases fit TRBD1. The CDR3 covers 15 residues. Germline V CDR1 and CDR2: SGHVS, FNYEAQ. V shed 1 base, J shed 7 bases, and the junction held 7 bases outside the gene matches. This CDR3 is CASSLVRTGGSEQYF. CDR3 nucleotide sequence: TGTGCCAGCAGCTTAGTAAGGACAGGGGGGAGTGAGCAGTACTTC. Based on the CDR3 plus reference TRBV7-6 and TRBJ2-7, the full variable domain is GAGVSQSPRYKVTKRGQDVALRCDPISGHVSLYWYRQALGQGPEFLTYFNYEAQQDKSGLPNDRFSAERPEGSISTLTIQRTEQRDSAMYRCASSLVRTGGSEQYFGPGTRLTVT.

The chain couples TRBV20-1 to TRBJ2-7; TRBD1 aligns across 7 bases. Germline assignment: CDR1 DFQATT and CDR2 SNEGSKA (reference sequence). The V segment lost 1 base and the J segment 2 bases; nucleotides outside the gene matches: 11. This CDR3 is 16 amino acids long. The CDR3: CSARGLRDRVPYEQYF. CDR3 sequence (DNA): TGCAGTGCTAGAGGCCTCCGGGACAGAGTCCCCTACGAGCAGTACTTC.

This chain joins TRBV11-2 and TRBJ2-7; D call uncertain. Germline lookup yields CDR1 SGHAT and CDR2 FQNNGV. V was shortened by 2 bases and J by 4 bases, with 6 bases between the two germline ends. CDR3 length: 12 residues. This chain's CDR3 is CASSLIVYEQYF. The CDR3, as DNA: TGTGCCAGCAGCTTAATAGTTTACGAGCAGTACTTC.

This clonotype was detected a few times. V is TRBV27 and J is TRBJ2-2; 9 nucleotides line up with TRBD2. CDR1 MNHEY and CDR2 SMNVEV come from the germline V gene (reference sequence). V lost 3 bases and J lost 4; bases outside the gene matches: 9. The CDR3 loop spans 17 amino acids. CDR3 sequence (DNA): TGTGCCAGCAGTTTTGTAGCGGGGGCTTTGGGCACCGGGGAGCTGTTTTTT. This encodes CASSFVAGALGTGELFF.

This clonotype was counted only a few times. The V gene is TRBV28, the J gene TRBJ2-2; TRBD1 might be the D (5 bases). Trimming cost V 6 bases and J 1 base, with 6 bases left between them. In germline, CDR1 is MDHEN, CDR2 SYDVKM. This CDR3 contains 13 residues. DNA of the CDR3: TGTGCCAGCAGACAGGAGAACACCGGGGAGCTGTTTTTT. Translation: CASRQENTGELFF.

In its sample, this clonotype was seen many times. The chain is built from TRBV7-2 and TRBJ1-1, with 9 nucleotides matching TRBD1. The V gene end was trimmed by 2 bases and the J gene end by 6 bases; junction bases not matched to a gene: 13. In germline, CDR1 is SGHTA, CDR2 FQGNSA. The CDR3 is made up of 17 amino acids. The CDR3 bases are TGTGCCAGCAGCTTACGGGGGACAGGGTCGGGAAGGGCTGAAGCTTTCTTT. It encodes CASSLRGTGSGRAEAFF.

Notes on this clonotype: A much more abundant neighbour one base away suggests this may be a read error. The J gene is TRBJ2-7, the V gene TRBV28; no firm D call. Per germline, CDR1 MDHEN and CDR2 SYDVKM. Trimming stripped 9 bases from V and 3 bases from J, with 18 bases between. CDR3 length: 14 amino acids. The CDR3 region is CARKRWAADYEQYF. CDR3 nucleotides: TGTGCCAGAAAACGGTGGGCAGCTGACTACGAGCAGTACTTC.

This clonotype was counted only a few times. This chain connects TRBV20-1 to TRBJ2-7; 10 bases agree with TRBD1. Germline values: CDR1 DFQATT, CDR2 SNEGSKA (reference sequence). J lost 2 bases, V lost 4 bases, and 5 bases had no gene match. CDR3 size: 14 residues. This CDR3 is CSANRQGAAYEQYF. The CDR3 DNA follows: TGCAGTGCTAACCGACAGGGGGCCGCCTACGAGCAGTACTTC.

There are a few counts of this clonotype. This chain connects TRBV24-1 to TRBJ1-5, with 7 bases fitting TRBD1. Germline loops: CDR1 KGHDR, CDR2 SFDVKD. V lost 6 bases, J lost 9 bases, and 13 bases stayed unmatched. The CDR3 length is 15 residues. The CDR3: CATSPVTGEQLPQHF. The CDR3 DNA reads TGTGCCACCAGTCCCGTAACAGGGGAGCAATTGCCCCAGCATTTT.

This clonotype appeared a few times. The chain employs TRBV27 and TRBJ2-7; D remains ambiguous. This CDR3 is 16 amino acids long. Germline V lookup: CDR1 MNHEY, CDR2 SMNVEV (reference sequence). The V end lost 5 bases, the J end lost 0 bases, and 17 bases lay between the germline ends. In DNA, the CDR3 is TGTGCCAGCAGTCCTAGGACGGAGCGTGGCTCCTACGAGCAGTACTTC. It specifies CASSPRTERGSYEQYF.

Ten or more counts support this clonotype. This chain connects TRBV20-1 to TRBJ1-6, with unresolved D. Germline V gene data show CDR1 as DFQATT and CDR2 as SNEGSKA (reference sequence). The CDR3 loop spans 13 amino acids. CDR3 loop: CSAEVLGSLSLHF. As DNA, the CDR3 is TGCAGCGCAGAAGTACTAGGGAGTTTATCCCTCCACTTT.